Ten or more counts support the clone carrying this T cell receptor (beta chain). Its target is not known. The record originates from a study of T-cell memory formation after mild COVID-19. Study overall: TCR clusters mostly belonged to single donors. Study-level points and caveats: Clones contracting day 15 to 85 were balanced CD4/CD8; later expanders leaned CD4+. Prior to infection, memory already included some responding clones, suggesting cross-reactive memory joined.

Constant-segment-primed 5'RACE gave TCR alpha and TCR beta cDNA libraries with sample barcodes and UMIs. Via MiXCR, TCRdb re-called the 5' RACE reads, giving one row per CDR3 protein. The sample holds approximately 40,000 distinct CDR3 sequences, approximately 10% seen once. Trimming cost V 6 bases and J 6 bases; bases outside gene matches: 5. Germline assignment: CDR1 MNHNS and CDR2 SASEGT. The CDR3 is 15 residues long. The gene calls are TRBV6-1 and TRBJ2-1; 13 bases match TRBD2. Sequenced input: PBMCs or a T cell subset sorted from them (not recorded which). This clonotype was obtained from a man younger than 30 who had mild COVID-19 (a few samples of this study predate the infection). Cell type and time point are not known. CDR3 DNA sequence: TGTGCCAGCAGCCCTACTAGCGGGGGGGCCAATGAGCAGTTCTTC. It translates to CASSPTSGGANEQFF.